The clone carrying this T cell receptor beta chain appeared once. Data came from immunoSEQ multiplex PCR; TCRdb stores just in-frame clones and leaves some out. The sample lists over 55,000 clones, roughly nine tenths occurring once. This specimen comes from a study of T cell changes during pregnancy in multiple sclerosis. The TCR sequence derives from a female donor with multiple sclerosis, enrolled in a pregnancy study. The material sequenced was peripheral blood, taken in the first trimester of pregnancy.

The CDR3 DNA follows: TGTGCCTGGAGTGGGACCGGGGGGGGACAAGAGACCCAGTACTTC. Its protein product is CAWSGTGGGQETQYF. The chain is built from TRBV30 and TRBJ2-5; 8 bases map to TRBD2. After removal of 1 base from V and 2 bases from J, the junction contained 6 bases not matched to a gene. Germline CDR1 and CDR2: GTSNPN and SVGIG (reference sequence). This CDR3 has 15 amino acids.